The clone carrying this T cell receptor beta chain has only one observation. This sample was included in a study of blood T cell repertoires in COVID-19. The table came from immunoSEQ multiplex PCR; TCRdb's copy has only in-frame clones and leaves some out. The sample consists of about 32,000 clones, about nine tenths of them appearing once. CDR1 and CDR2 (germline): PRHDT, FYEKMQ (reference sequence). Trimming pared 0 bases from V and 9 bases from J, leaving 14 bases between. The CDR3 length is 14 residues. The sequencing input was peripheral blood. This sequence joins TRBV13 and TRBJ1-1; no firm D call. The sequence was obtained from a man aged 55 to 70 with active COVID-19. CDR3 DNA sequence: TGTGCCAGCAGCTTAGGCCTAGTAGGCGAGCAAGCTTTCTTT. Protein: CASSLGLVGEQAFF.